Presented here are 10 T cell receptor beta chains from one specimen sequenced in a study of T cells after yellow fever vaccination (dated by TCRdb to between 2017 and 2020). Library preparation used 5' RACE. The data were produced on an Illumina NovaSeq 6000. In TCRdb, the public reads were trimmed at Q25 with fastp and aligned with MiXCR, with productive beta chains retained. Rows with a matching CDR3 protein are joined into one entry that keeps the most common DNA and genes. This sample has about 320,000 distinct CDR3 sequences in its table, and approximately 4.3% of those were observed once. The top ten clones comprise roughly a fifth of the sample. The sample's treatment or condition, from its label and the paper: live attenuated yellow fever vaccine strain. The sequences come from PBMCs, collected 15 days after the yellow fever booster vaccination. These receptor sequences come from a young man who received the YFV17D yellow fever vaccine.

This chain connects TRBV12-3 or TRBV12-4 to TRBJ1-5; no reliable D call. V was clipped by 3 bases and J by 10 bases, with 7 bases between them. The CDR3 is 11 amino acids. The CDR3, as DNA: TGTGCCAGCAGTTTGGGTGTCCCCCAGCATTTT. Residues: CASSLGVPQHF.

This clonotype has ten or more counts. This sequence joins TRBV12-3 or TRBV12-4 and TRBJ1-5; 7 nucleotides line up with TRBD1. The CDR3 runs to 15 residues. The ends lost 5 bases at V and 6 bases at J; junction bases unmatched: 10. CDR3 in amino acids: CASSPSTGEGQPQHF. CDR3 nucleotides: TGTGCCAGCAGTCCATCAACAGGGGAGGGTCAGCCCCAGCATTTT.

This clonotype was counted a few times. The chain uses TRBV6-5 and TRBJ1-1; TRBD1 matches at 9 bases. The CDR3 consists of 13 residues. V lost 6 bases to trimming and J lost 2 bases; unmatched junction nucleotides: 1. Germline loops: CDR1 MNHEY, CDR2 SVGAGI. In DNA, the CDR3 is TGTGCCAGCAGGGACAGGGGAAACACTGAAGCTTTCTTT. This gives the protein CASRDRGNTEAFF.

A few counts support this clonotype. The genes are TRBV7-2 and TRBJ2-1; tentative D call: TRBD2 (5 bases). CDR1 is SGHTA, CDR2 FQGNSA, per germline. Trimming took 1 base from V and 0 from J, leaving 13 bases between them. The CDR3 is 17 amino acids. The CDR3 reads CASSLGGGLRSYNEQFF. DNA of the CDR3: TGTGCCAGCAGCTTAGGAGGTGGACTCCGCTCCTACAATGAGCAGTTCTTC.

The CDR3 DNA reads TGCGCCAGCAGCTTGGAGGGGGTCCGCACAGATACGCAGTATTTT. Amino acid sequence: CASSLEGVRTDTQYF. The chain couples TRBV5-1 to TRBJ2-3, with a possible D match to TRBD1 (6 bases). Trimming cost V 0 bases and J 1 base, with 9 bases left between them. Germline V gene sequence: CDR1 SGHRS, CDR2 YFSETQ. This CDR3 spans 15 amino acids.

There are many counts of this clonotype. The chain links TRBV6-5 to TRBJ1-1; D remains unclear. CDR3 length: 14 amino acids. Germline-derived CDR1 and CDR2 are MNHEY and SVGAGI. V was clipped by 2 bases and J by 2 bases, with 9 bases between them. The CDR3 nucleotides are TGTGCCAGCAGTTACGGATTTAGTAACACTGAAGCTTTCTTT. This translates into CASSYGFSNTEAFF.

The rearrangement joins TRBV5-1 to TRBJ2-2, with 10 bases that match TRBD2. This CDR3 region has 20 residues. Germline V gene lookup returns CDR1 SGHRS and CDR2 YFSETQ. The V segment lost 4 bases and the J segment 1 base; nucleotides outside the gene matches: 16. The chain's CDR3 is CASSLWGSASGGVNTGELFF. The CDR3 region has the DNA TGCGCCAGCAGCCTCTGGGGGAGCGCTAGCGGGGGAGTGAACACCGGGGAGCTGTTTTTT.

At least ten counts were recorded for this clonotype. CDR3 residues: CASSVAYRETSPLHF. CDR3 in DNA: TGTGCCAGCAGCGTAGCGTACAGGGAGACTTCACCCCTCCACTTT. The chain links TRBV9 to TRBJ1-6, with a weak D call TRBD1 (6 bases). V was clipped by 0 bases and J by 9 bases, with 13 bases between them. CDR3 length: 15 amino acids. Germline loops: CDR1 SGDLS, CDR2 YYNGEE.

In this sample, this clonotype turned up many times. The gene calls are TRBV20-1 and TRBJ2-1; D possibly corresponds to TRBD2 (6 bases). CDR1 is DFQATT, CDR2 SNEGSKA, per germline (reference sequence). The V end was cut by 6 bases, the J end by 6 bases, with 15 bases between. CDR3 length: 13 amino acids. CDR3: CSAGGVVPNEQFF. In nucleotides, the CDR3 is TGCAGTGCGGGAGGCGTAGTTCCCAATGAGCAGTTCTTC.

In this sample, this clonotype turned up a few times. This likely reflects a read error, since a far larger clone is one base away. This chain uses TRBV6-2 or TRBV6-3 with TRBJ2-7, with no clear D. V was pared by 2 bases and J by 2 bases, with 1 base between. The CDR3 is 11 residues long. The germline CDR1 and CDR2 sequences are MNHEY and SVGEGT. As DNA, the CDR3 is TGTGCCAGCAGTTACCCCTACGAGCAGTACTTC. Protein product: CASSYPYEQYF.